This T cell receptor beta chain was identified during a study of T cells in Graves' hyperthyroidism and ophthalmopathy. This CDR3 spans 14 amino acids. V gave up 10 bases and J gave up 0 bases, with 14 bases separating them. The germline V gene encodes CDR1 ENHRY and CDR2 SYGVKD. The hyperthyroidism patients had all been newly diagnosed, and their disease duration was under 2 months. Their ages ranged from 18 to 65 years. The TCR beta CDR3 regions underwent amplification using RNA transcripts as the source. The TCR CDR3 first-round RT-PCR relied on the HTBI primer set. Each CDR3 protein gets one entry after TCRdb re-called the multiplex PCR reads with MiXCR. This table holds approximately 610,000 distinct CDR3 sequences, approximately 15% found once. This clonotype was seen many times.

Sample: blood. The rearrangement uses TRBV10-3 and TRBJ2-3, with D perhaps TRBD1 (5 bases). The clonotype originates from a woman aged 18 to 35 with Graves' hyperthyroidism. CDR3 amino acids: CATLDTRSTDTQYF. In nucleotides, the CDR3 is TGTGCCACCTTGGACACCCGTAGCACAGATACGCAGTATTTT.